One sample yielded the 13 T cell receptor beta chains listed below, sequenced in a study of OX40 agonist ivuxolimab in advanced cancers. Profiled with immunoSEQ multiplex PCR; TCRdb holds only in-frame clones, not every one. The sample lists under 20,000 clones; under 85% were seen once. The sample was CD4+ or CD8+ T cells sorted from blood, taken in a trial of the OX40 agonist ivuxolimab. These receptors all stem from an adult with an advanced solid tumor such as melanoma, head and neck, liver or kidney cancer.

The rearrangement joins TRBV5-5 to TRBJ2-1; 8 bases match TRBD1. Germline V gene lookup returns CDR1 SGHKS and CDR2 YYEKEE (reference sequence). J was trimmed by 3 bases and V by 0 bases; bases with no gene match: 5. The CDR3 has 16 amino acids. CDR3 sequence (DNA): TGTGCCAGCAGCTTGGCCGAGGACAGGGTCTACAATGAGCAGTTCTTC. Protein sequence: CASSLAEDRVYNEQFF.

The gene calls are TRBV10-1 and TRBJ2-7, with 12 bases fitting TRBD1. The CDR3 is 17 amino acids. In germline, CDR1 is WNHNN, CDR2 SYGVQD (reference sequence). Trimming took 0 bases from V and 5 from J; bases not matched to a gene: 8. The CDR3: CASSESLGQGAYDEQYF. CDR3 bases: TGCGCCAGCAGTGAGTCGTTGGGACAGGGGGCTTATGACGAGCAGTACTTC.

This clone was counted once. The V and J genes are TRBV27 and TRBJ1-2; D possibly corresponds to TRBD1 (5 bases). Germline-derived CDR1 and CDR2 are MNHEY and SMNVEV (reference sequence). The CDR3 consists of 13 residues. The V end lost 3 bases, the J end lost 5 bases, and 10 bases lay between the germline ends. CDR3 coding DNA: TGTGCCAGCAGTTTCGGCAGGGCTTATGGCTACACCTTC. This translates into CASSFGRAYGYTF.

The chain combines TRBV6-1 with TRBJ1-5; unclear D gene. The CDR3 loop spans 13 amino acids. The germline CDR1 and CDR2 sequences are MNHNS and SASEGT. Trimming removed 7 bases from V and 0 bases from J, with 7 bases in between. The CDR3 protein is CASTDYSNQPQHF. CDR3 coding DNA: TGTGCCAGCACGGATTATAGCAATCAGCCCCAGCATTTT.

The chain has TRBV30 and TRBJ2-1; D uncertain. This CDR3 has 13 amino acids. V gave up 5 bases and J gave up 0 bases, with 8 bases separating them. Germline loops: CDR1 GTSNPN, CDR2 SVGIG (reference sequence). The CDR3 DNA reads TGTGCCTGGCACTTTAGCTCCTACAATGAGCAGTTCTTC. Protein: CAWHFSSYNEQFF.

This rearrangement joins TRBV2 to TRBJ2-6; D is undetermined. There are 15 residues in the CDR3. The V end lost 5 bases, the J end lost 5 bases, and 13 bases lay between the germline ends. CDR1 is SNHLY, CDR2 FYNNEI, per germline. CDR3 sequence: CASSTIQSRANVLTF. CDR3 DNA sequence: TGTGCCAGCAGTACGATACAAAGTCGGGCCAACGTCCTGACTTTC.

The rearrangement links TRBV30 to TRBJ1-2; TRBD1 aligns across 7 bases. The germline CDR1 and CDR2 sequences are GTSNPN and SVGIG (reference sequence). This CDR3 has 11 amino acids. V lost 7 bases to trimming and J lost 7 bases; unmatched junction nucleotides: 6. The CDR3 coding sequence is TGTGCCTCCCGACAGGGCGGTGGCTACACCTTC. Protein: CASRQGGGYTF.

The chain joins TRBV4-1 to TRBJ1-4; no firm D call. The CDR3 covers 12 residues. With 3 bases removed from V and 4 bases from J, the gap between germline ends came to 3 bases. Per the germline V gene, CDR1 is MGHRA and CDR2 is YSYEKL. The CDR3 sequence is CASSHRNEKLFF. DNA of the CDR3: TGCGCCAGCAGCCACCGTAATGAAAAACTGTTTTTT.

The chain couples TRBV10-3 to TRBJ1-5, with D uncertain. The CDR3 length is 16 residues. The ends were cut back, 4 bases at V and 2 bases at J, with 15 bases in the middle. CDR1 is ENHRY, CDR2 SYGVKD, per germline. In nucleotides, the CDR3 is TGTGCCATCAGTGCCTCGGACCTACGTCGCAATCAGCCCCAGCATTTT. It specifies CAISASDLRRNQPQHF.

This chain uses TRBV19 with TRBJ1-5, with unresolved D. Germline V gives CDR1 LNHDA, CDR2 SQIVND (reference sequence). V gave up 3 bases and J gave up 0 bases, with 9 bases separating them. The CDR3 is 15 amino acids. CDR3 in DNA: TGTGCCAGTAGTATGGGCAGCTATAGCAATCAGCCCCAGCATTTT. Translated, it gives CASSMGSYSNQPQHF.

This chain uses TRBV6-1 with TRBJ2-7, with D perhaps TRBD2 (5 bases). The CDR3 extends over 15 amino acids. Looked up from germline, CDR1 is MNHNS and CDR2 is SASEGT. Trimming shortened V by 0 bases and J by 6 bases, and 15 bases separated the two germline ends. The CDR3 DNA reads TGTGCCAGCAGTGAAGCGACTACCGGTCTCTTCGAGCAGTACTTC. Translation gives CASSEATTGLFEQYF.

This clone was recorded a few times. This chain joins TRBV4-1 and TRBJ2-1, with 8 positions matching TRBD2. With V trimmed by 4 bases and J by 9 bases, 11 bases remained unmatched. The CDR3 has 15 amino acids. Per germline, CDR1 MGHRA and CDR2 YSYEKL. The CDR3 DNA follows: TGCGCCAGCAGCCCGTCACAGCGGGGGTTCGTTGAGCAGTTCTTC. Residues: CASSPSQRGFVEQFF.

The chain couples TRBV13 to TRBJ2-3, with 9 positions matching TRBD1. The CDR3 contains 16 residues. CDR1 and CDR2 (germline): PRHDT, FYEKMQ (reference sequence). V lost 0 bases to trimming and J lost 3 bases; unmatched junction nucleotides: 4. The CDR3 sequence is CASSLGQGANTDTQYF. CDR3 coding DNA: TGTGCCAGCAGCTTAGGACAGGGGGCAAATACAGATACGCAGTATTTT. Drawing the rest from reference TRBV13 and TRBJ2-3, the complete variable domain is AAGVIQSPRHLIKEKRETATLKCYPIPRHDTVYWYQQGPGQDPQFLISFYEKMQSDKGSIPDRFSAQQFSDYHSELNMSSLELGDSALYFCASSLGQGANTDTQYFGPGTRLTVL.